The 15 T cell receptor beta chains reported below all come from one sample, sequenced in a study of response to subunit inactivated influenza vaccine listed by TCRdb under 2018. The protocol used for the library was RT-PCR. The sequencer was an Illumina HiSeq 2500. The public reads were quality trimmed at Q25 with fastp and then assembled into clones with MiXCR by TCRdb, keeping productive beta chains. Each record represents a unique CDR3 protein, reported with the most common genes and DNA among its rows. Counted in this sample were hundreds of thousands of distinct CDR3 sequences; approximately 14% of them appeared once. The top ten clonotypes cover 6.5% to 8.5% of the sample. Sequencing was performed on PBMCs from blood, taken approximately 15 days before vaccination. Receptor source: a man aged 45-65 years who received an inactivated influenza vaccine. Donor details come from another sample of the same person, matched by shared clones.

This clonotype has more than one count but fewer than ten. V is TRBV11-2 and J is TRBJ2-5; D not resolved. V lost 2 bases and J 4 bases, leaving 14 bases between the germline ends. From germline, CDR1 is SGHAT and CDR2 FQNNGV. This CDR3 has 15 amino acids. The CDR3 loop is CASSLYGTKGETQYF. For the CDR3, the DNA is TGTGCCAGCAGCTTATACGGCACCAAGGGAGAGACCCAGTACTTC.

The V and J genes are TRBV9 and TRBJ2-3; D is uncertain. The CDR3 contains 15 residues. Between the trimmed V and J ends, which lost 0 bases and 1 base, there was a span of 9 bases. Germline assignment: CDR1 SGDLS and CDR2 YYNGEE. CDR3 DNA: TGTGCCAGCAGCGTAGGTCCGGTGGGCACAGATACGCAGTATTTT. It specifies CASSVGPVGTDTQYF.

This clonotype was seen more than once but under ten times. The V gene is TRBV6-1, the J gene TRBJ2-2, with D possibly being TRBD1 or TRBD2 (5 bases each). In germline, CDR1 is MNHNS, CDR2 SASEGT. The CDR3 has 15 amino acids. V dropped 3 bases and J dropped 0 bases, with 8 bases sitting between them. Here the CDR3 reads CASSDLGANTGELFF. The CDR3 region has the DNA TGTGCCAGCAGTGATTTGGGGGCGAACACCGGGGAGCTGTTTTTT.

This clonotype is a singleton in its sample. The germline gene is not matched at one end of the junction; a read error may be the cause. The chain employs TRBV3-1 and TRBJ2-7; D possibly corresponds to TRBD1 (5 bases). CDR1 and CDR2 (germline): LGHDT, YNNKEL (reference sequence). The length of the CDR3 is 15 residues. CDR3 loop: CACSQAPGPSYEQYF. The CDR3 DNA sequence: TGTGCCTGCAGCCAAGCCCCAGGGCCATCCTACGAGCAGTACTTC.

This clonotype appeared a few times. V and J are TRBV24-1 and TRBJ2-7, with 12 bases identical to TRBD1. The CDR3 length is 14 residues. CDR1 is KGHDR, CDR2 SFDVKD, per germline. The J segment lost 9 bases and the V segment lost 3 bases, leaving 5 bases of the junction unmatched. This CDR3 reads CATSDPGQGAVQYF. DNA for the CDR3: TGTGCCACCAGTGATCCGGGACAGGGGGCTGTGCAGTACTTC.

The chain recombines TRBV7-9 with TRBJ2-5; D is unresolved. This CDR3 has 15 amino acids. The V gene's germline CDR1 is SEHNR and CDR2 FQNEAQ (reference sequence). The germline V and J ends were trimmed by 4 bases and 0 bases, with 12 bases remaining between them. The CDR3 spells CASSSSTLYQETQYF. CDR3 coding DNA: TGTGCCAGCAGCTCAAGTACTCTGTACCAAGAGACCCAGTACTTC.

Here the CDR3 reads CASSLGGLAGGVYNEQFF. The CDR3 DNA reads as TGTGCCAGCAGCTTGGGGGGACTAGCGGGAGGGGTCTACAATGAGCAGTTCTTC. V and J are TRBV5-4 and TRBJ2-1; 16 bases are a match to TRBD2. Looked up from germline, CDR1 is SGHNT and CDR2 is YYREEE (reference sequence). The junction had 3 bases not matched to a gene; V was cut back by 0 bases and J by 3 bases. This CDR3 has 18 amino acids. The entire variable domain, with the rest obtained from reference TRBV5-4 and TRBJ2-1, is as follows: ETGVTQSPTHLIKTRGQQVTLRCSSQSGHNTVSWYQQALGQGPQFIFQYYREEENGRGNFPPRFSGLQFPNYSSELNVNALELDDSALYLCASSLGGLAGGVYNEQFFGPGTRLTVL.

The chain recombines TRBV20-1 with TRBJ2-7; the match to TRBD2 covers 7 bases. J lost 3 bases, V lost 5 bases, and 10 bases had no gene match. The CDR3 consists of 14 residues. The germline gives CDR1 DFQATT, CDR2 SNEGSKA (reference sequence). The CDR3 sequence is CSALWASGDYEQYF. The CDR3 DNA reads TGCAGTGCTCTTTGGGCTAGCGGAGACTACGAGCAGTACTTC.

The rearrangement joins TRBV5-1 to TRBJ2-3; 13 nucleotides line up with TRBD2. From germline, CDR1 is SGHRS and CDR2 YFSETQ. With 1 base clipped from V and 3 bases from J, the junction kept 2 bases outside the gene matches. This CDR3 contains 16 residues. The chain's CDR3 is CASSLPTSGGTDTQYF. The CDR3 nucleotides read TGCGCCAGCAGCTTGCCGACTAGCGGGGGGACAGATACGCAGTATTTT. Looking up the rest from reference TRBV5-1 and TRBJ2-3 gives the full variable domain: KAGVTQTPRYLIKTRGQQVTLSCSPISGHRSVSWYQQTPGQGLQFLFEYFSETQRNKGNFPGRFSGRQFSNSRSEMNVSTLELGDSALYLCASSLPTSGGTDTQYFGPGTRLTVL.

CDR3 sequence: CSASLDSPLHF. In DNA form, the CDR3 reads TGCAGTGCTAGTCTCGATTCACCCCTCCACTTT. V is TRBV20-1 and J is TRBJ1-6; D gene uncertain. CDR1 DFQATT and CDR2 SNEGSKA come from the germline V gene (reference sequence). Trimming stripped 3 bases from V and 8 bases from J, with 5 bases between. The CDR3 extends over 11 amino acids.

The CDR3: CASSEPPLLTEAFF. As DNA, the CDR3 is TGTGCCAGCAGTGAACCGCCACTTCTAACTGAAGCTTTCTTT. V and J are TRBV2 and TRBJ1-1; D is ambiguous. The CDR3 runs 14 residues. V lost 2 bases, J lost 5 bases, and 12 bases lay in between. From germline, CDR1 is SNHLY and CDR2 FYNNEI. The full variable domain, completed using reference TRBV2 and TRBJ1-1, is EPEVTQTPSHQVTQMGQEVILRCVPISNHLYFYWYRQILGQKVEFLVSFYNNEISEKSEIFDDQFSVERPDGSNFTLKIRSTKLEDSAMYFCASSEPPLLTEAFFGQGTRLTVV.

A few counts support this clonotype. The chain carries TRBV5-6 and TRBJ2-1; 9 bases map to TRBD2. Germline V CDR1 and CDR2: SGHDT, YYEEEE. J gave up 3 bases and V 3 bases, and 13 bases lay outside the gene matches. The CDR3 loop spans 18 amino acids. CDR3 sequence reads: CASSSSLFSGRLYNEQFF. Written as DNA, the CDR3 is TGTGCCAGCAGCTCCTCCCTCTTTAGCGGGAGACTCTACAATGAGCAGTTCTTC.

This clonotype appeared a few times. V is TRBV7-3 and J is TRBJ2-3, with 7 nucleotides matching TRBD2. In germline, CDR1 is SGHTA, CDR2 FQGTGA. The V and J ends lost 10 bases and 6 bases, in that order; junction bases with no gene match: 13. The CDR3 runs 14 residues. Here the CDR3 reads CATSAGGSSDTQYF. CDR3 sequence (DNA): TGTGCCACTTCGGCCGGCGGGAGCTCGGATACGCAGTATTTT.

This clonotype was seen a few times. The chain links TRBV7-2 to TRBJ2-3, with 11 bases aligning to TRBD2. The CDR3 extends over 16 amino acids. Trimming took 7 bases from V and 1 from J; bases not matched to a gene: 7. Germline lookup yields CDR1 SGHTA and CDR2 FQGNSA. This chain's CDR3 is CASTVIAGGGTDTQYF. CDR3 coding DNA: TGTGCCAGCACCGTTATAGCGGGGGGGGGCACAGATACGCAGTATTTT.

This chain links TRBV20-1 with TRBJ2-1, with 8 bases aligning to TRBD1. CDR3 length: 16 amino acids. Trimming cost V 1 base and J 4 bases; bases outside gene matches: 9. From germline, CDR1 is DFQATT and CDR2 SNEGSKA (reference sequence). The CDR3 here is CSARVSTGGLYNEQFF. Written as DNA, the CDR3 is TGCAGTGCTAGAGTATCCACAGGGGGACTTTACAATGAGCAGTTCTTC.